This T cell receptor (beta chain) originates from a study of tumor T cells in aggressive B-cell lymphoma. Trimming took 3 bases from V and 11 from J; bases not matched to a gene: 3. Germline CDR1 SQVTM, CDR2 ANQGSEA. The CDR3 length is 11 residues. This table comes from immunoSEQ multiplex PCR, and its TCRdb copy is limited to in-frame clones, with some not included. The sample contains roughly 3,000 clones, more than 75% of which appear only once. The sequencing sample was made of tumor tissue. The gene calls are TRBV29-1 and TRBJ2-3, with TRBD1 identical over 9 bases. This clonotype originated in an adult with diffuse large B cell lymphoma. CDR3 amino acids: CSVEVGQGQYF. DNA of the CDR3: TGCAGCGTTGAGGTGGGACAGGGGCAGTATTTT.